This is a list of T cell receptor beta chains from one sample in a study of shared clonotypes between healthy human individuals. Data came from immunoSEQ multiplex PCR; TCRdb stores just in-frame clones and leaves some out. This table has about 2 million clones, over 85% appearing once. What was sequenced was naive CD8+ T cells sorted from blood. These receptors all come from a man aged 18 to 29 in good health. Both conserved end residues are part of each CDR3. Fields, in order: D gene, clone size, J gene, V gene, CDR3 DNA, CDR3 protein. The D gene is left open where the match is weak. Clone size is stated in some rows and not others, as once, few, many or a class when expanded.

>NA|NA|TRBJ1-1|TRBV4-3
TGCGCCAGCAGCCAAGAACACCTGAACACTGAAGCTTTCTTT
CASSQEHLNTEAFF
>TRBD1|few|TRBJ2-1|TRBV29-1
TGCAGCGTGCCCGGGACAGATTACAATGAGCAGTTCTTC
CSVPGTDYNEQFF
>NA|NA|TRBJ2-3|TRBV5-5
TGTGCCAGCAGCTTTCTAGCGCGAACGACAGATACGCAGTATTTT
CASSFLARTTDTQYF
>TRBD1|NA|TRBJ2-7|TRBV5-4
TGTGCCAGCAGAGAGGGACAGCGGTACGAGCAGTACTTC
CASREGQRYEQYF
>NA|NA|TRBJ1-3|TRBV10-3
TGTGCCATCAGTGAAGGGGAAGTCTCTGGAAACACCATATATTTT
CAISEGEVSGNTIYF
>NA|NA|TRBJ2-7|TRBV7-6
TGTGCCAGCAGCTTCGGAGGGGGCACAAACTACGAGCAGTACTTC
CASSFGGGTNYEQYF
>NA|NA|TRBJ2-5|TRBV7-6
TGTGCCAGCAGCTTACTGCGAGGAGGGGAGACCCAGTACTTC
CASSLLRGGETQYF
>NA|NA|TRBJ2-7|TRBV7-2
TGTGCCAGCAGCTTATCCGGGGCCACCGAGCAGTACTTC
CASSLSGATEQYF
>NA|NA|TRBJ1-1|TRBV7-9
TGTGCCAGCGAGGGTTTAGCTGAAGCTTTCTTT
CASEGLAEAFF
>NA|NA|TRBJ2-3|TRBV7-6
TGTGCCAGCAGCCTGACGCCCGAAGCGGGTCGCACAGATACGCAGTATTTT
CASSLTPEAGRTDTQYF
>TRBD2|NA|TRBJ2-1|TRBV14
TGTGCCAGCAGCCCACCCGGACTAGCGGGGGGGAGGGATGAGCAGTTCTTC
CASSPPGLAGGRDEQFF
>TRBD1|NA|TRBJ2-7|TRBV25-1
TGTGCCAGCAACGGACAGGGGGTCCACGAGCAGTACTTC
CASNGQGVHEQYF
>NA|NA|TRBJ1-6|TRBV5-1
TGCGCCAGCAGCTTGGTTCAGGGTAATTCACCCCTCCACTTT
CASSLVQGNSPLHF
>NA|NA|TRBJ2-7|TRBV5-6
TGTGCCAGCAGCGACCGGGACATGGCCTCCTACGAGCAGTACTTC
CASSDRDMASYEQYF
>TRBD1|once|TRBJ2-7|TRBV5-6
TGTGCCAGCAGCTCCGGGACAGGGGGCTCTGTTCCCTCCTACGAGCAGTACTTC
CASSSGTGGSVPSYEQYF
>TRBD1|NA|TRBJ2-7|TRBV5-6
TGTGCCAGCAGCTTAGGACAGGGGGCGTACGAGCAGTACTTC
CASSLGQGAYEQYF
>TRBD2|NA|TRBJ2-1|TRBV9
TGTGCCAGCAGCGTAGAGACTAGCGGGGGATCGGAGCAGTTCTTC
CASSVETSGGSEQFF
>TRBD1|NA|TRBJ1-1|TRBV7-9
TGTGCCAGCAGCCCGACCCGGGACAGGGGCGTGAACACTGAAGCTTTCTTT
CASSPTRDRGVNTEAFF
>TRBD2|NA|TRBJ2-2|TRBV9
TGTGCCAGCAGCGTACCTAGCGGGGAGGACAATAGGGCCGGGGAGCTGTTTTTT
CASSVPSGEDNRAGELFF
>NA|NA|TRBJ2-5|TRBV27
TGTGCCAGCAGTTGGAATGTCGGGGAGACCCAGTACTTC
CASSWNVGETQYF
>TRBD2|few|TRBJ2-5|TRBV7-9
TGTGCCAGCAGCCCGGGGGGGCCGCGGGAGACCCAGTACTTC
CASSPGGPRETQYF
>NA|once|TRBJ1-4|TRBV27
TGTGCCAGCAGTTTCGGGGGAAGCGGGACGGGGGAAAAACTGTTTTTT
CASSFGGSGTGEKLFF
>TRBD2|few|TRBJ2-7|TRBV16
TGTGCCAGCAGCCAATCGCGGGGGGCCGCCTCCTACGAGCAGTACTTC
CASSQSRGAASYEQYF
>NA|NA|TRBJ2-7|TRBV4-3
TGCGCCAGCAGCCAAGAGTATACGCAATCCTACGAGCAGTACTTC
CASSQEYTQSYEQYF
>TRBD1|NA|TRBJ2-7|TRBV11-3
TGTGCCAGCAGCTCGTCAGGGACAGCCTACGAGCAGTACTTC
CASSSSGTAYEQYF
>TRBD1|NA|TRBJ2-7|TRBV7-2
TGTGCCAGCAGCTTGACAGGGGCCCACGAGCAGTACTTC
CASSLTGAHEQYF
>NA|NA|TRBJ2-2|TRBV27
TGTGCCAGCAGTTTATTACGGCAGGGCGGAACTCCCACCGGGGAGCTGTTTTTT
CASSLLRQGGTPTGELFF
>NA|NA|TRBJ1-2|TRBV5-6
TGTGCCAGCAGCTTGGCCGGTGGCGGCTACACCTTC
CASSLAGGGYTF
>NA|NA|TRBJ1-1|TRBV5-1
TGCGCCAGCAGCGAAACAGGTCAAGCAGAAAAAGCTTTCTTT
CASSETGQAEKAFF
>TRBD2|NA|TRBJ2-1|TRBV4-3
TGCGCCAGCAGCCAAGGAGCGGGAGGGCCCTACAATGAGCAGTTCTTC
CASSQGAGGPYNEQFF
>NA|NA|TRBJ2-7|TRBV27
TGTGCCAGCAGTTTAGGATCCGGACAATGGTACGAGCAGTACTTC
CASSLGSGQWYEQYF
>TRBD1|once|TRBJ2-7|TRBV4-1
TGCGCCAGCAGCCAGGGGACAGGGAGATTTGTTCACTACGAGCAGTACTTC
CASSQGTGRFVHYEQYF
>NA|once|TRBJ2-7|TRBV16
TGTGCCAGCAGCCAATCGACTGGGGCCGAGCAGTACTTC
CASSQSTGAEQYF
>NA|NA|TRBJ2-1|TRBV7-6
TGTGCCGTCCGTGTTCTCGCCCCTGAGCAGTTCTTC
CAVRVLAPEQFF
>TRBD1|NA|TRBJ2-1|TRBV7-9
TGTGCCAGCAGCTTATCACCAGGGGGCCACAATGAGCAGTTCTTC
CASSLSPGGHNEQFF
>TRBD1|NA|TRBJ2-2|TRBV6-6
TGTGCCACCGACAGGGCGAACACCGGGGAGCTGTTTTTT
CATDRANTGELFF
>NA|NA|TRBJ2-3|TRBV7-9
TGTGCCAGCAGCCTAGTTCTGAGGGAGCAAACAGATACGCAGTATTTT
CASSLVLREQTDTQYF
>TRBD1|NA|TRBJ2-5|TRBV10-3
TGTGCCATCAGATCGGACAGGCTCGAGACCCAGTACTTC
CAIRSDRLETQYF
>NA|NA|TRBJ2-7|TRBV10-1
TGCGCCAGCAGTGCGGTCTCAAATTCGGGGGAGCAGTACTTC
CASSAVSNSGEQYF
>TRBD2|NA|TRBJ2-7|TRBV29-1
TGCAGCGTTGAAGAGAGCGGGACGAGAAGGGTCGAGCAGTACTTC
CSVEESGTRRVEQYF
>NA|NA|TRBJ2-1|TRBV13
TGTGCCAGCAGCTTAGCTGGGGGTAATGAGCAGTTCTTC
CASSLAGGNEQFF
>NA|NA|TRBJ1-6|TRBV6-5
TGTGCCAGCAGTTACCAAGCACCCCTCCACTTT
CASSYQAPLHF
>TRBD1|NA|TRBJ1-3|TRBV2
TGTGCCAGCAGTGTCGGGACAGGGCTCCCCTCTGGAAACACCATATATTTT
CASSVGTGLPSGNTIYF